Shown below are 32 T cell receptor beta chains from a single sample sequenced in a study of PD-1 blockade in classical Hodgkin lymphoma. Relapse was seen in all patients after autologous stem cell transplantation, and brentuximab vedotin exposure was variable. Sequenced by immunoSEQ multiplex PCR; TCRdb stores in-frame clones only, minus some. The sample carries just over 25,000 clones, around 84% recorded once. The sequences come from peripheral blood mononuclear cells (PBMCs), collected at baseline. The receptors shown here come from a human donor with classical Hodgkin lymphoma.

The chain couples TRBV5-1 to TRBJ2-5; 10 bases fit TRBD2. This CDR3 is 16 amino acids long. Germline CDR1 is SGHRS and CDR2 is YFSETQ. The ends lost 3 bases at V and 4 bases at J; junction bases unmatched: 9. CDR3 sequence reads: CASSSPSGGAGETQYF. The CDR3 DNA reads TGCGCCAGCAGCTCCCCAAGCGGGGGGGCCGGAGAGACCCAGTACTTC.

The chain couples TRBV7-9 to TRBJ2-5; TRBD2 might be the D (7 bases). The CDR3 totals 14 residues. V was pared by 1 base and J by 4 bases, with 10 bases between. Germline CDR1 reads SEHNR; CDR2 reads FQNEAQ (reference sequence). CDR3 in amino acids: CASSLEGGAETQYF. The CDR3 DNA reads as TGTGCCAGCAGCTTAGAGGGGGGGGCAGAGACCCAGTACTTC.

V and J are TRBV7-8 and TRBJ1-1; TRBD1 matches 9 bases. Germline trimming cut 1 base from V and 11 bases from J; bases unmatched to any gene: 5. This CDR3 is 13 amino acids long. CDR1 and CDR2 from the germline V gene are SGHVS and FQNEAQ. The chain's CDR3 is CASSLGGGQGAFF. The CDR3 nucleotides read TGTGCCAGCAGCTTAGGGGGTGGACAGGGGGCTTTCTTT.

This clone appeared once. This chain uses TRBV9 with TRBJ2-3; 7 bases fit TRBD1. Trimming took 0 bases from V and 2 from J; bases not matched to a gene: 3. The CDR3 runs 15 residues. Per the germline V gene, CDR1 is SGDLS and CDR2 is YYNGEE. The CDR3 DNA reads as TGTGCCAGCAGCGTAGGAGGGGGCCCCACAGATACGCAGTATTTT. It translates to CASSVGGGPTDTQYF.

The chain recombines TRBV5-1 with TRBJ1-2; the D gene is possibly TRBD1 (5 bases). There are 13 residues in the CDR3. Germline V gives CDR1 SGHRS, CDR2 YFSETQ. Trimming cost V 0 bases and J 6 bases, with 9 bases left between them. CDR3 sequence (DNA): TGCGCCAGCAGCTTGGAAGTGGGGCATGGCTACACCTTC. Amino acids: CASSLEVGHGYTF.

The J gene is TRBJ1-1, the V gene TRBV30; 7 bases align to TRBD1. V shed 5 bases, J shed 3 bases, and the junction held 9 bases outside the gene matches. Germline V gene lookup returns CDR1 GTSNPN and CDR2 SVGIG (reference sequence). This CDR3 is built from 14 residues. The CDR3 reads CAWGRGKLDTEAFF. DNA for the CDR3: TGTGCCTGGGGCAGGGGGAAGCTGGACACTGAAGCTTTCTTT. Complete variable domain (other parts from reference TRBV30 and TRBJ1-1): SQTIHQWPATLVQPVGSPLSLECTVEGTSNPNLYWYRQAAGRGLQLLFYSVGIGQISSEVPQNLSASRPQDRQFILSSKKLLLSDSGFYLCAWGRGKLDTEAFFGQGTRLTVV.

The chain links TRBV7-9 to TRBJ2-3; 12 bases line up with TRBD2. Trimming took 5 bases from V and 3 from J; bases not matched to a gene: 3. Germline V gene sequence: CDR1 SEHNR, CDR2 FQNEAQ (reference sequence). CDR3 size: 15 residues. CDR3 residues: CASSRTSGVTDTQYF. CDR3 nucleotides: TGTGCCAGCAGCCGGACTAGCGGGGTAACAGATACGCAGTATTTT.

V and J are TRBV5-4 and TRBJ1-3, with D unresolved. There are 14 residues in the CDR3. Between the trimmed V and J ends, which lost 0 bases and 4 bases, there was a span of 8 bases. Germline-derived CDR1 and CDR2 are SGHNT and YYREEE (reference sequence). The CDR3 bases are TGTGCCAGCAGCTTGGATCGACCAGGAAACACCATATATTTT. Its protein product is CASSLDRPGNTIYF.

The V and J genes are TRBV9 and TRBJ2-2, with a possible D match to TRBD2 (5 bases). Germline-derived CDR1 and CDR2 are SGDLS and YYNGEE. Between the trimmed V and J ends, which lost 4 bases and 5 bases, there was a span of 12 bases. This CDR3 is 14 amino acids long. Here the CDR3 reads CASSSPSGTGELFF. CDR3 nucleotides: TGTGCCAGCAGCTCACCGTCGGGAACCGGGGAGCTGTTTTTT.

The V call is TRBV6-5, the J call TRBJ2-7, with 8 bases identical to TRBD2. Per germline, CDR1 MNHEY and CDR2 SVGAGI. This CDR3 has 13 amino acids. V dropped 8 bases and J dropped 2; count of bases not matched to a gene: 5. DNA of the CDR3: TGTGCCAGCCATAACGGGGGGGCCTACGAGCAGTACTTC. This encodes CASHNGGAYEQYF.

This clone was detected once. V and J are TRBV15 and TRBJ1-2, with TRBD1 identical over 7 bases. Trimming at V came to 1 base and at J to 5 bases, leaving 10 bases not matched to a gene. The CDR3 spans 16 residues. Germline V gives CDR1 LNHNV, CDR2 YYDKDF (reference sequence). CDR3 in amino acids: CATSRGRSGTEYGYTF. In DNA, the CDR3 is TGTGCCACCAGCAGAGGGCGGTCCGGGACAGAATATGGCTACACCTTC.

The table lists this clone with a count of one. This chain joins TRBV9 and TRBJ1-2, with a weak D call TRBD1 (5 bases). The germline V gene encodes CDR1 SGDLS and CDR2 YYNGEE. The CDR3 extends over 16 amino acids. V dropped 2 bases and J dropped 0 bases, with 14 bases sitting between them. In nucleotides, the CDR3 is TGTGCCAGCAGCGTTTATGACAGCCGGGCTAACTATGGCTACACCTTC. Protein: CASSVYDSRANYGYTF.

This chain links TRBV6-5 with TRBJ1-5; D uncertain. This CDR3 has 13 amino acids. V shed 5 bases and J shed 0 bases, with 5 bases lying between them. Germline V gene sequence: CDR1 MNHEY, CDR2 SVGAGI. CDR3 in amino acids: CASSPDSNQPQHF. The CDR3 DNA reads TGTGCCAGCAGTCCCGATAGCAATCAGCCCCAGCATTTT.

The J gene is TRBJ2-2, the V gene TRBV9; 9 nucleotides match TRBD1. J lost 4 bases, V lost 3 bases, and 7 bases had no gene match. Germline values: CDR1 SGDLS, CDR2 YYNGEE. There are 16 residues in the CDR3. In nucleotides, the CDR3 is TGTGCCAGCAGCGGAACAGGGGGCCCCGTCACCGGGGAGCTGTTTTTT. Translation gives CASSGTGGPVTGELFF.

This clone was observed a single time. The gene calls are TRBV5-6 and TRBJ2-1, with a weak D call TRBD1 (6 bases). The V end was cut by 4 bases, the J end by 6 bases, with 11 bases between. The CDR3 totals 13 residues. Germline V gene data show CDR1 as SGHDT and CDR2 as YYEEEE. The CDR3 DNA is TGTGCCAGCAGCCTCGACAGGCTCAATGAGCAGTTCTTC. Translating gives CASSLDRLNEQFF.

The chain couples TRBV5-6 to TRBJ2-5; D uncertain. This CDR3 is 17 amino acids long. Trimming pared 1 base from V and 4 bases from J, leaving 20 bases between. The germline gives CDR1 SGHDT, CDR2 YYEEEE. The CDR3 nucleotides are TGTGCCAGCAGCTTGTTTGACTTAGACATAAGCTTAGAGACCCAGTACTTC. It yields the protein CASSLFDLDISLETQYF.

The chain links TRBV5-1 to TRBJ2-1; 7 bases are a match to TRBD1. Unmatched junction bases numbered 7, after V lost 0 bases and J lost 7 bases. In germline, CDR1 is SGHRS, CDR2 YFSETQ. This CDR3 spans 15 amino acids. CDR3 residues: CASSLAGQAGNEQFF. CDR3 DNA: TGCGCCAGCAGCTTGGCCGGACAGGCTGGGAATGAGCAGTTCTTC.

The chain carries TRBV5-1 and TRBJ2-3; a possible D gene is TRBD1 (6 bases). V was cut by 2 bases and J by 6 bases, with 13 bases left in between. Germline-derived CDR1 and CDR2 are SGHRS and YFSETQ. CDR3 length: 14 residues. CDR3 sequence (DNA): TGCGCCAGCAGCTTTTACAGGGATGAGGATACGCAGTATTTT. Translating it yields CASSFYRDEDTQYF.

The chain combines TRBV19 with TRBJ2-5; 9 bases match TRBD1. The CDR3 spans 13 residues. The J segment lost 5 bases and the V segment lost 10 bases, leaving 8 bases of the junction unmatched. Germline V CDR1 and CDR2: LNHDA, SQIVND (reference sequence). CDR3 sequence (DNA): TGTGCCACCCGGACAGGGGTGGGGGAGACCCAGTACTTC. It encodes CATRTGVGETQYF.

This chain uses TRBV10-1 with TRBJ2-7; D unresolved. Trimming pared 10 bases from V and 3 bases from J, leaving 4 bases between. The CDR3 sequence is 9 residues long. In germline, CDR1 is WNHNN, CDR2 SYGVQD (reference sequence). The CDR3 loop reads CATHYEQYF. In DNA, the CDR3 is TGCGCCACACACTACGAGCAGTACTTC.

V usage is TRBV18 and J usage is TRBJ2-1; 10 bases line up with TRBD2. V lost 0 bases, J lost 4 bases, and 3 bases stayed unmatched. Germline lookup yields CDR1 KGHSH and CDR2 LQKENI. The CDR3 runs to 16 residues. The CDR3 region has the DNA TGTGCCAGCTCACCACCCCTAGCGGGAGCTTACAATGAGCAGTTCTTC. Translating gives CASSPPLAGAYNEQFF.

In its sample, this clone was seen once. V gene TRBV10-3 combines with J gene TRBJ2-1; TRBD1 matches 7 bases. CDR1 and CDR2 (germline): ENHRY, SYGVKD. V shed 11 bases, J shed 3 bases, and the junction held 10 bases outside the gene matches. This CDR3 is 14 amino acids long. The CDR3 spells CASTPGTVYNEQFF. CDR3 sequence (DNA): TGTGCCTCGACGCCCGGGACAGTCTACAATGAGCAGTTCTTC.

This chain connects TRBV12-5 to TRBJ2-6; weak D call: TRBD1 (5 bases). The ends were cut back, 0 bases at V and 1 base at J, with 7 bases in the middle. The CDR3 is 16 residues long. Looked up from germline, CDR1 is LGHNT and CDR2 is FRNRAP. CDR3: CASGLVGASGANVLTF. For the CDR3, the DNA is TGTGCTAGTGGTTTGGTAGGGGCGTCTGGGGCCAACGTCCTGACTTTC.

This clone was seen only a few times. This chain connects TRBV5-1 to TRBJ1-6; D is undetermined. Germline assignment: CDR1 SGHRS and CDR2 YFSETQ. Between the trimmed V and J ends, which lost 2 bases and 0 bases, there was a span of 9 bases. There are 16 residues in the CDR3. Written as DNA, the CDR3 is TGCGCCAGCAGCTTTGACGGGAGCTCCTATAATTCACCCCTCCACTTT. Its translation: CASSFDGSSYNSPLHF.

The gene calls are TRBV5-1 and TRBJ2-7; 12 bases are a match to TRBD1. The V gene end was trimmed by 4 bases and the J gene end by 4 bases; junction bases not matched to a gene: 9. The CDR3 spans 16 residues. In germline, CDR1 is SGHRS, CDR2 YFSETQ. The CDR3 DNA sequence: TGCGCCAGCAGCATTACCCCGGGACAGGGGGCTTACGAGCAGTACTTC. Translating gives CASSITPGQGAYEQYF.

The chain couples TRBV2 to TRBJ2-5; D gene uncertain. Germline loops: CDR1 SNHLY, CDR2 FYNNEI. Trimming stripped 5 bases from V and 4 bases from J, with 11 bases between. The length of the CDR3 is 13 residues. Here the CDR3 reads CASSWWQRETQYF. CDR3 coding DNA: TGTGCCAGCAGTTGGTGGCAGAGAGAGACCCAGTACTTC.

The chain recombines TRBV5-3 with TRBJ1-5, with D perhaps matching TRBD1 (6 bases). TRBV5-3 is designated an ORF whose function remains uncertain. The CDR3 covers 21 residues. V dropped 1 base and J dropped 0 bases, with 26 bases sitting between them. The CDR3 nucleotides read TGTGCCAGAAGCTTGTTCTTCGTTTCCCTTTCGGGGGGCCCTAGCAATCAGCCCCAGCATTTT. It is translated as CARSLFFVSLSGGPSNQPQHF.

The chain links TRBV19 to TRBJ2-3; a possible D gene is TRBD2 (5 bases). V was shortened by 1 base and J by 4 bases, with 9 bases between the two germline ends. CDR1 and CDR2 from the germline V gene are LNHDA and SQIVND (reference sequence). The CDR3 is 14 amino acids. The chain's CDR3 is CASSIGVAPDTQYF. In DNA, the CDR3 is TGTGCCAGTAGTATAGGGGTAGCGCCAGATACGCAGTATTTT.

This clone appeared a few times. DNA for the CDR3: TGTGCCAGCAGCGTATCCCCGGGACAGGGGGATAGCAATCAGCCCCAGCATTTT. Protein product: CASSVSPGQGDSNQPQHF. This chain connects TRBV9 to TRBJ1-5; 11 positions match TRBD1. V lost 1 base and J lost 0; bases outside the gene matches: 6. The CDR3 consists of 18 residues. Germline CDR1 SGDLS, CDR2 YYNGEE.

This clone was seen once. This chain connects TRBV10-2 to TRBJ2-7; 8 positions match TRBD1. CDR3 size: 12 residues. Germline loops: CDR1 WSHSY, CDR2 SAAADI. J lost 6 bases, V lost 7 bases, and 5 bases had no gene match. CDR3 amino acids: CASMDRVAEQYF. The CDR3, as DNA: TGCGCCAGCATGGACAGGGTGGCCGAGCAGTACTTC.

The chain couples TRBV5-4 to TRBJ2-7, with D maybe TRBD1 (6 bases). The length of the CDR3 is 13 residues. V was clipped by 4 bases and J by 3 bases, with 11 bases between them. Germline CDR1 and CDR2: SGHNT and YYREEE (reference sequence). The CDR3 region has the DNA TGTGCCAGCAGCAGTGGACAGAACTACGAGCAGTACTTC. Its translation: CASSSGQNYEQYF. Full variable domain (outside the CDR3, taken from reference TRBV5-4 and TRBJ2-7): ETGVTQSPTHLIKTRGQQVTLRCSSQSGHNTVSWYQQALGQGPQFIFQYYREEENGRGNFPPRFSGLQFPNYSSELNVNALELDDSALYLCASSSGQNYEQYFGPGTRLTVT.

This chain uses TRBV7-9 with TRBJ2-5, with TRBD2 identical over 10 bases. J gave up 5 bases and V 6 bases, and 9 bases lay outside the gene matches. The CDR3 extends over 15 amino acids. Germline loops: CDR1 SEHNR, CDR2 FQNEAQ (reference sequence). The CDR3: CASSTPGLASETQYF. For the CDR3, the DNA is TGTGCCAGCAGTACTCCGGGACTAGCGTCGGAGACCCAGTACTTC.